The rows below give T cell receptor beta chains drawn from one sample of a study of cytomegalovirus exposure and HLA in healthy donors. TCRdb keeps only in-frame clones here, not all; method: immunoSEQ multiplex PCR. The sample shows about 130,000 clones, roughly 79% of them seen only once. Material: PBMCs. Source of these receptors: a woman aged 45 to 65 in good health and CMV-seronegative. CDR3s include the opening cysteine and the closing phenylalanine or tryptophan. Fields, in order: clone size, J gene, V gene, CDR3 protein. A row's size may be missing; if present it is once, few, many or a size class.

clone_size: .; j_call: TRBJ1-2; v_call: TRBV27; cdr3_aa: CASSLSAGRFTRGYTF
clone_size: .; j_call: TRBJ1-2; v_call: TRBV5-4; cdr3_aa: CASSLEGARYGYTF
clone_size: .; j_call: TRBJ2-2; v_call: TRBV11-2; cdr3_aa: CASSFSTGELFF
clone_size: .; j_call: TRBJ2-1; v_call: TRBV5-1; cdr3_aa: CASSFLNEQFF
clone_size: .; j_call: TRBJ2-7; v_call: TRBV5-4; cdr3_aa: CASSWGTGVYEQYF
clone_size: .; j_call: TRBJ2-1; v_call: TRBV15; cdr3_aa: CATSRVDRYYNEQFF
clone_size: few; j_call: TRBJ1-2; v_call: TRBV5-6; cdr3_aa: CASRPPSSNYGYTF
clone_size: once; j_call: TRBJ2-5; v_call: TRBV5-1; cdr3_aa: CASSSGLAETQYF
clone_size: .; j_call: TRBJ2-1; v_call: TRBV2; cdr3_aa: CASSGVHGVYEQFF
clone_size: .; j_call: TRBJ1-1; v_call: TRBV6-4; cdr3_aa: CASSVNSQNTEAFF
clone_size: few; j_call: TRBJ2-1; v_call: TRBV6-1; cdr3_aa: CASSPGLASNEQFF
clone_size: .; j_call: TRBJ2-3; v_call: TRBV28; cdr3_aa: CASQQRAPFFDTQYF
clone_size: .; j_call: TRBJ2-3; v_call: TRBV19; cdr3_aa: CASSMRPPRRIGQDTQYF
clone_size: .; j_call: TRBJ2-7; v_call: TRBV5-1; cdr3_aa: CASSPRGQATYEQYF
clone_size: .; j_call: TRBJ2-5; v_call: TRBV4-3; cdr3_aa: CASSQGGREETQYF
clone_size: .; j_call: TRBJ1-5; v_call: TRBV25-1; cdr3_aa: CASSAHRDGQPQNF
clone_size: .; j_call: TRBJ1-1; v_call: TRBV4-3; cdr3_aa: CASSQGGGAATEAFF
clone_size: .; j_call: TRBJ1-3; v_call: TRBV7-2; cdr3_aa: CASSLATGGFAGNTIYF
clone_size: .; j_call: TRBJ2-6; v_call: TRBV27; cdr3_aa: CASSLATTSGANVLTF
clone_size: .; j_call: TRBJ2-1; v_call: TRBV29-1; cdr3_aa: CSAEQGERVYNEQFF
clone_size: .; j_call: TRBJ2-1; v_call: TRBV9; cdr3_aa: CASSVDGQHGEQFF
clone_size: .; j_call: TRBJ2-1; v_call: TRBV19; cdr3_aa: CASTSGLAADYNEQFF
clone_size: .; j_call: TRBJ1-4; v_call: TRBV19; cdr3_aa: CASTPRQGGEKLFF
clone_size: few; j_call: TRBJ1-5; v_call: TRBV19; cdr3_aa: CASSGGPRAEQAQHF
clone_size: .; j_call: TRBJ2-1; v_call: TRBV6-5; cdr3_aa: CASRTSGNEQFF
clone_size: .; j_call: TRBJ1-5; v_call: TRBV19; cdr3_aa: CASGTTGGGQPQHF
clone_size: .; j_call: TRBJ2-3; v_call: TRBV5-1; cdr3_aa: CASSLGGGVTTDTQYF
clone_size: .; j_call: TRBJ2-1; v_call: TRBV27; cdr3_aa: CASSLSYASSVIYNEQFF
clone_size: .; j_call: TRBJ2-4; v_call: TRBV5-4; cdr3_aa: CASSPGTSGRGNEYF
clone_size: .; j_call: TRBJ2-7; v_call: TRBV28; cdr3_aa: CASSHQLAGTYEQYF
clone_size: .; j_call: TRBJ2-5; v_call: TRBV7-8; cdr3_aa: CASSLGGQGSPVETQYF
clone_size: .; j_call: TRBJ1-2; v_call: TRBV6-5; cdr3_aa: CASRAPSANYGYTF
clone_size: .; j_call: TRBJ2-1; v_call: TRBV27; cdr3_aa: CASSPPLANNEQFF
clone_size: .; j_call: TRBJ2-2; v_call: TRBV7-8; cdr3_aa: CASSPELVLAGAHLPNTGELFF
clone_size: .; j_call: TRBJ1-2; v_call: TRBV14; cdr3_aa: CASSRGQSNYGYTF
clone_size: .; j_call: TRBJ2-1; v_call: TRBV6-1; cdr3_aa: CASSGGQPLNYNEQFF
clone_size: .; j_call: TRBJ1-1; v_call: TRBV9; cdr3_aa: CASSVEGVANTEAFF
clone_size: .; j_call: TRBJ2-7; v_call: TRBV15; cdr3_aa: CATGGWPTGVEQYF
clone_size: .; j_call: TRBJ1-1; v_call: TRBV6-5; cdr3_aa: CASRGQTNTEAFF
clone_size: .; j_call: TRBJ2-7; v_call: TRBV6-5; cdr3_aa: CASGGDPLEQYF
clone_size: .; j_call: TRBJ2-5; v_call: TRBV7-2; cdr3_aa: CASSPGLAGRETQYF
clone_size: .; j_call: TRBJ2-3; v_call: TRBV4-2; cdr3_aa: CASSQVTSGGPLAQYF
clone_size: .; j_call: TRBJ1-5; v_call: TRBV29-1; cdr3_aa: CSVAGIGNQPQHF
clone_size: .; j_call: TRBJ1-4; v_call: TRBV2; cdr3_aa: CASRGYSELNEKLFF